This T cell receptor beta chain was found in a study of long-term antiretroviral therapy in people with HIV. At the survey level, the v3.0 immunoSEQ assay was run. Assay used: immunoSEQ multiplex PCR; TCRdb lists only in-frame clones, some missing. The sample has 25,000 to 30,000 clones; approximately 81% are singletons. The CDR3 is 16 residues long. Per germline, CDR1 KGHSH and CDR2 LQKENI. The trim removed 5 bases at V and 2 bases at J, leaving 7 bases unmatched. The chain links TRBV18 to TRBJ1-3; 9 nucleotides agree with TRBD1. The TCR was taken from a man aged 40-49 years with HIV. The source was unsorted PBMCs, collected 3 years after starting antiretroviral therapy. CDR3 nucleotides: TGTGCCAGCTCAGTGGGACAGGGCTCCACTGGAAACACCATATATTTT. Amino acid sequence: CASSVGQGSTGNTIYF. The variable domain in full, completed from reference TRBV18 and TRBJ1-3, reads NAGVMQNPRHLVRRRGQEARLRCSPMKGHSHVYWYRQLPEEGLKFMVYLQKENIIDESGMPKERFSAEFPKEGPSILRIQQVVRGDSAAYFCASSVGQGSTGNTIYFGEGSWLTVV.